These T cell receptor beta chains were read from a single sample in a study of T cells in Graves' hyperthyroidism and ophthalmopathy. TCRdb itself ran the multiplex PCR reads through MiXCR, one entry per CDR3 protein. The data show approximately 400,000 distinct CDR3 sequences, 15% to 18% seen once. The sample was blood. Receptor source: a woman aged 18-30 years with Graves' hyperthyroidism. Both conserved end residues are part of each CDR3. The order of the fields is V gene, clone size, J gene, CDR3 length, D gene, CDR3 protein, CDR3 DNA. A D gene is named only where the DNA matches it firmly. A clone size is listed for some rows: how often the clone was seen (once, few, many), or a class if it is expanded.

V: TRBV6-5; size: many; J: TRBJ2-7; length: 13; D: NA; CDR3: CASSYSTSGEQYF; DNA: TGTGCCAGCAGTTACTCGACCTCTGGGGAGCAGTACTTC
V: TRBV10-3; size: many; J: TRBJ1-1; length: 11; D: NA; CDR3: CAIKMDTEAFF; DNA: TGTGCCATCAAAATGGACACTGAAGCTTTCTTT
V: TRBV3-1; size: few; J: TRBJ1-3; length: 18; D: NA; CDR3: CASSQCPWGFCSGNTIYF; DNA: TGTGCCAGCAGCCAATGCCCCTGGGGGTTCTGCTCTGGAAACACCATATATTTT
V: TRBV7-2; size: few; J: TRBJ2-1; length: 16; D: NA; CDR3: CASSLVRSLAGNEQFF; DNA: TGTGCCAGCAGCTTGGTTCGTTCCTTGGCGGGTAATGAGCAGTTCTTC
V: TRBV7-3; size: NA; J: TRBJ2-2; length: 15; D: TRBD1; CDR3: CASSHPGQGARELFF; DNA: TGCGCCAGCAGCCATCCGGGACAGGGGGCCCGGGAGCTGTTTTTT
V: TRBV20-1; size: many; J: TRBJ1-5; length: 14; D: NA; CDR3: CSARPAGVNQPQHF; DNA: TGCAGTGCTAGACCAGCGGGGGTCAATCAGCCCCAGCATTTT
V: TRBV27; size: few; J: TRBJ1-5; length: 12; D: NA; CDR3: CASTTGGQPQHF; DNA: TGTGCCAGCACAACTGGAGGTCAGCCCCAGCATTTT
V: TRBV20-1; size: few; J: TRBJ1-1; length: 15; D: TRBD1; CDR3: CSARDLTRDSSLAFF; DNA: TGCAGTGCTAGAGACCTCACGAGGGACAGCTCCCTAGCTTTCTTT
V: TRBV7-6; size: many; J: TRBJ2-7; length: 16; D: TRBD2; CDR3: CASSLSVAGGYYEQYF; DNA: TGTGCCAGCAGCTTATCCGTCGCGGGAGGATACTACGAGCAGTACTTC
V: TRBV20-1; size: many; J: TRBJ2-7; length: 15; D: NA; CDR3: CSALIQRGSFYEQYF; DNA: TGCAGTGCCCTTATCCAACGAGGTTCGTTCTACGAGCAGTACTTC
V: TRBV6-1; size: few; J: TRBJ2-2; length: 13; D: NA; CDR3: CASGHGGTGELFF; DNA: TGTGCCAGCGGACATGGAGGAACCGGGGAGCTGTTTTTT
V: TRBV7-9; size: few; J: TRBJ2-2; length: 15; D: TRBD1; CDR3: CASSWGRTGTGELFF; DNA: TGTGCCAGCAGCTGGGGGCGGACAGGGACCGGGGAGCTGTTTTTT
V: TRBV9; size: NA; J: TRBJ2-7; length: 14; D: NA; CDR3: CASSVGHPNYGQYF; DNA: TGTGCTAGCAGCGTAGGACATCCTAACTACGGGCAGTACTTC
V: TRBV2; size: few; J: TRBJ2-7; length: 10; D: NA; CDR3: CASEGYEQYF; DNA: TGTGCCAGTGAGGGTTACGAGCAGTACTTC
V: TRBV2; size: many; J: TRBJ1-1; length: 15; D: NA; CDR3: CASDSKWGVGTEAFF; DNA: TGTGCCAGCGATAGCAAATGGGGCGTGGGCACTGAAGCTTTCTTT
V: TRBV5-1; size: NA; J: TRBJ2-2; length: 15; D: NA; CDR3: CASSLGIIGTGELFF; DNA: TGCGCCAGCAGCTTGGGCATTATAGGCACCGGGGAGCTGTTTTTT
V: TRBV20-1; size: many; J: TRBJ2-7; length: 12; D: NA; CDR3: CSAKPMTYEQYF; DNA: TGCAGTGCTAAACCGATGACCTACGAGCAGTACTTC
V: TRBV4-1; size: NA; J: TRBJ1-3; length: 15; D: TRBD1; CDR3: CASSPDRGLTNTIYF; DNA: TGCGCCAGCAGCCCGGACAGGGGGCTTACGAACACCATATATTTT
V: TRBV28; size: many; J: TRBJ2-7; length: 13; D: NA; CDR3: CATRPFRQYEQYF; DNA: TGTGCCACCAGACCCTTCAGGCAGTACGAGCAGTACTTC
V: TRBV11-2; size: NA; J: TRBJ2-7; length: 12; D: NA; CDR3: CASSLTGYGQYF; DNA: TGTGCCAGCAGCTTAACGGGATACGGGCAGTACTTC
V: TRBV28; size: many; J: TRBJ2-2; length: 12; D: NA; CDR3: CASSPFTGELFF; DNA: TGTGCCAGCAGCCCGTTCACCGGGGAGCTGTTTTTT
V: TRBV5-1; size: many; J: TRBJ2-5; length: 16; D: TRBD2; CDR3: CASSQGLAVIGETQYF; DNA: TGCGCCAGCAGCCAAGGACTAGCGGTGATTGGAGAGACCCAGTACTTC
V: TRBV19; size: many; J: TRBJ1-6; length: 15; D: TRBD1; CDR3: CASSPRQGHNSPLHF; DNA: TGTGCCAGTAGTCCTCGACAGGGCCATAATTCACCCCTCCACTTT
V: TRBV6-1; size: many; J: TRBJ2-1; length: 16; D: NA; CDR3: CASSSGIGTPYNEQFF; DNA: TGTGCCAGCAGCTCCGGTATTGGGACACCATACAATGAGCAGTTCTTC
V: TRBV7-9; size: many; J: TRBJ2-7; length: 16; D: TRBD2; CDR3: CASSLAPGGSSYEQYF; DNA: TGTGCCAGCAGCTTAGCACCGGGGGGTAGCTCCTACGAGCAGTACTTC
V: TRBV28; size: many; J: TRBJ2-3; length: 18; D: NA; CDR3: CASSAHPPGTHYTDTQYF; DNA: TGTGCCAGCAGTGCCCACCCGCCCGGGACTCACTACACAGATACGCAGTATTTT
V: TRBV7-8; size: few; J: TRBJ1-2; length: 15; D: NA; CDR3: CASSLGLAGVSGYTF; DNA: TGTGCCAGCAGCTTAGGGCTGGCAGGTGTGTCTGGCTACACCTTC
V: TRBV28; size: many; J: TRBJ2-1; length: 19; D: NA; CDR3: CASNNRGRGSALADNEQFF; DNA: TGTGCCAGCAACAACCGAGGAAGGGGGTCCGCGCTAGCGGACAATGAGCAGTTCTTC
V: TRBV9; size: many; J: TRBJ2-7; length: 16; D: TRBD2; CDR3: CASSAPLAGGPYEQYF; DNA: TGTGCCAGCAGCGCCCCCCTAGCGGGAGGGCCATACGAGCAGTACTTC
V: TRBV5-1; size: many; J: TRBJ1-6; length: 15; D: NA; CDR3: CASSLRQSYNSPLHF; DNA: TGCGCCAGCAGCTTGAGACAGTCCTATAATTCACCCCTCCACTTT
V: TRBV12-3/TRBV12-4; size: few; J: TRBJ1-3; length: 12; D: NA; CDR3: CASSLLANTIYF; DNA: TGTGCCAGCAGTTTATTGGCTAACACCATATATTTT
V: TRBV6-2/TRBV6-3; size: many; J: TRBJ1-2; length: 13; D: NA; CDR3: CASSFARSYGYTF; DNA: TGTGCCAGCAGTTTCGCGAGGTCCTATGGCTACACCTTC
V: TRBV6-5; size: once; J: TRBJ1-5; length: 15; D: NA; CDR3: CASSFGTTVDQPQHF; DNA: TGTGCCAGCAGTTTCGGGACAACAGTCGATCAGCCCCAGCATTTT
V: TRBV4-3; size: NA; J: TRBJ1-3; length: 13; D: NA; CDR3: CASSQDPTTEQYF; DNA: TGCGCCAGCAGCCAAGATCCCACTACCGAGCAATATTTT
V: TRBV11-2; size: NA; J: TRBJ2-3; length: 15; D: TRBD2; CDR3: CASSRLSGRADTQYF; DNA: TGTGCCAGCAGCCGGCTAAGCGGGAGGGCAGATACGCAGTATTTT